Listed below are T cell receptor beta chains from one sample, sequenced in a study of blood T cell repertoires in COVID-19. Sequenced by immunoSEQ multiplex PCR; TCRdb stores in-frame clones only, minus some. The sample holds 200,000 to 300,000 clones, roughly 86% seen once. Sequencing used peripheral blood. The receptors derive from a man in his forties who had recovered from COVID-19. The CDR3 runs from the conserved cysteine through the conserved F or W. D genes are given only for firm matches. The size entry is marked missing in some rows and otherwise reads once, few, many or a size class.

j_call clone_size v_call d_call cdr3_nt cdr3_aa
TRBJ2-1 . TRBV11-2 TRBD2 TGTGCCAGCAGCTCCCCCAGGACTAGCCGCTCCTACAATGAGCAGTTCTTC CASSSPRTSRSYNEQFF
TRBJ1-1 . TRBV9 . TGTGCCAGCAGCCCCTTGACAGGAGCGCTCACTGAAGCTTTCTTT CASSPLTGALTEAFF
TRBJ1-1 . TRBV19 TRBD1 TGTGCCAGTAGTACGGCAGGGGGCACTGAAGCTTTCTTT CASSTAGGTEAFF
TRBJ2-7 . TRBV6-5 TRBD2 TGTGCCAGCAGTTACCGCCGGGGGGTTAACTCCTACGAGCAGTACTTC CASSYRRGVNSYEQYF
TRBJ2-7 . TRBV20-1 . TGCAGTGCTAGTCAGGGGCGGCGCGGCGAGCAGTACTTC CSASQGRRGEQYF
TRBJ2-2 . TRBV7-2 TRBD2 TGTGCCAGCAGCTTAGTTTTTTTCGGGGGGGCCGGGGAGCTGTTTTTT CASSLVFFGGAGELFF
TRBJ2-7 . TRBV5-1 TRBD2 TGCGCCAGCAGCCTCGGACTAGCGGGGACCTACGAGCAGTACTTC CASSLGLAGTYEQYF
TRBJ2-7 once TRBV3-1/TRBV3-2 . TGTGCCAGCCCGGGGAGATTTTACGAGCAGTACTTC CASPGRFYEQYF
TRBJ2-7 few TRBV5-4 . TGTGCCAGCAGCCCGACAGGGACTTACTACGAGCAGTACTTC CASSPTGTYYEQYF
TRBJ2-7 . TRBV25-1 TRBD2 TGTGCCAGCACCCCGATGGGGGGGGGAATTTTGGAGCAGTACTTC CASTPMGGGILEQYF
TRBJ2-3 once TRBV6-6 . TGTGCCAGCAGTTACTTGGACAGAGACACAGATACGCAGTATTTT CASSYLDRDTDTQYF
TRBJ1-1 . TRBV19 . TGTGCCAGTAGTAGCAAGGGGAGGGGGAACACTGAAGCTTTCTTT CASSSKGRGNTEAFF
TRBJ1-4 few TRBV7-9 TRBD1 TGTGCCAGCAGCTTATTGACAGGGAAAGAAAAACTGTTTTTT CASSLLTGKEKLFF
TRBJ2-3 once TRBV5-6 . TGTGCCAGCAAATGGGGGGTTTTGGGCACAGATACGCAGTATTTT CASKWGVLGTDTQYF
TRBJ2-4 once TRBV30 TRBD2 TGTGCCTGGAGTGTACCCCCTAGCGGGAGGCTTATAGCCAAAAACATTCAGTACTTC CAWSVPPSGRLIAKNIQYF
TRBJ2-5 . TRBV12-3/TRBV12-4 . TGTGCCAGCAGTTTCGGGACACCTGAGACCCAGTACTTC CASSFGTPETQYF
TRBJ2-7 . TRBV11-2 TRBD2 TGTGCCAGCAGCTTAGGGGCGCGGCTAGCGGGCGCCTACGAGCAGTACTTC CASSLGARLAGAYEQYF
TRBJ2-1 . TRBV5-1 TRBD2 TGCGCCAGCAGCCTTTCTAAGCGGGAGGCCGCAAATTACAATGAGCAGTTCTTC CASSLSKREAANYNEQFF
TRBJ1-6 . TRBV19 . TGTGCCAGTAGTATGCGGGGGGCTGATTCACCCCTCCACTTT CASSMRGADSPLHF
TRBJ1-1 . TRBV5-6 TRBD1 TGTGCCAGCACCCTCCCCGGGACAGGGAACACTGAAGCTTTCTTT CASTLPGTGNTEAFF
TRBJ2-7 . TRBV5-4 . TGTGCCAGCAGCCCGAGTAGCGGCACTAGGTCCTACGAGCAGTACTTC CASSPSSGTRSYEQYF
TRBJ1-4 . TRBV7-8 TRBD1 TGTGCCAGCAGCTTAGACCCAGGGGGTGAACTGTTTTTT CASSLDPGGELFF
TRBJ2-5 . TRBV5-1 TRBD2 TGCGCCAGCAGCCGCGTAGCGGGAATGGAGACCCAGTACTTC CASSRVAGMETQYF
TRBJ2-2 few TRBV19 . TGTGCCAGTGGGGGCTGGACCGGGGAGCTGTTTTTT CASGGWTGELFF
TRBJ1-2 . TRBV6-5 TRBD1 TGTGCCACCCGGGACAGGGAAAGGGGTGGCTACACCTTC CATRDRERGGYTF
TRBJ2-7 . TRBV10-3 TRBD1 TGTGCCATCAGTGAGGCGGACAGGGGGCTCTACGAGCAGTACTTC CAISEADRGLYEQYF
TRBJ1-2 many TRBV29-1 . TGCAGCGCCGACGAGGGTGGCTACACCTTC CSADEGGYTF
TRBJ1-1 few TRBV9 . TGTGCCAGCATCCTGGCCTTAACCCCCACCCTTCACACTGAAGCTTTCTTT CASILALTPTLHTEAFF
TRBJ2-1 . TRBV11-2 . TGTGCCAGCAGCCCCCTTCCCGGGGGATACAATGAGCAGTTCTTC CASSPLPGGYNEQFF
TRBJ1-1 . TRBV29-1 TRBD1 TGCAGCGCCTCGGGACAGTCAAACACTGAAGCTTTCTTT CSASGQSNTEAFF
TRBJ2-6 . TRBV27 . TGTGCCAGCAGTTTATCGAGATCTGGGGCCAACGTCCTGACTTTC CASSLSRSGANVLTF
TRBJ1-6 once TRBV6-5 TRBD1 TGTGCCAGCAAAAGGGACAGACCAAATTCACCCCTCCACTTT CASKRDRPNSPLHF
TRBJ2-3 . TRBV5-1 TRBD2 TGCGCCAGCAGCTTGGACCCGACTAGCGGGGACACAGATACGCAGTATTTT CASSLDPTSGDTDTQYF
TRBJ2-1 . TRBV21-1 . TGTGCCAGCAGCAAAGGGGAGTCTAGCGTCCCATACCACAATGAGCAGTTCTTC CASSKGESSVPYHNEQFF
TRBJ2-5 . TRBV7-6 TRBD2 TGTGCCAGCAGCTCTACTAGCGGGAGGACGCAAGAGACCCAGTACTTC CASSSTSGRTQETQYF
TRBJ2-3 . TRBV7-8 . TGTGCCAGCAGCTTAGGTGGAGGGACGCAGTATTTT CASSLGGGTQYF
TRBJ2-7 . TRBV13 . TGTGCCAGCAGCCCTATCGGGAGTAGCGAGCAGTACTTC CASSPIGSSEQYF
TRBJ2-1 . TRBV7-8 TRBD2 TGTGCCAGCAGCCCCGGGGTAAGGGAGGGCTACAATGAGCAGTTCTTC CASSPGVREGYNEQFF
TRBJ2-1 . TRBV7-2 . TGTGCCAGCAGCATCATATCCCGGAGAAGCCCGTGGGCCTACAATGAGCAGTTCTTC CASSIISRRSPWAYNEQFF
TRBJ1-3 . TRBV12-5 TRBD1 TGTGCTAGTGCTCAAGGGGGCGCCGGGTATGGAAACACCATATATTTT CASAQGGAGYGNTIYF
TRBJ2-1 . TRBV7-2 . TGTGCCAGCACCTGGGACAATTACAATGAGCAGTTCTTC CASTWDNYNEQFF
TRBJ2-7 . TRBV2 . TGTGCCAGCAGTGTATATGGCTACAGCTACGAGCAGTACTTC CASSVYGYSYEQYF
TRBJ2-7 . TRBV18 . TGTGCCAGCTCACCACTTTCATACGAGCAGTACTTC CASSPLSYEQYF